The 22 T cell receptor beta chains below come from one sample, sequenced in a study of T cells after yellow fever vaccination. TCRdb re-called the 5' RACE reads through MiXCR, storing one row per CDR3 protein. The sample records around 53,000 distinct CDR3 sequences, 6.6% being singletons. The specimen comprised CD8+ T cells not binding an NS4B(214-222) dextramer, sorted from PBMCs, sampled approximately 40 days after the first yellow fever vaccination. These TCRs come from a man younger than 30 who received the YFV17D yellow fever vaccine.

This clonotype showed up many times. This rearrangement joins TRBV4-3 to TRBJ2-2; unclear D gene. The germline V and J ends were trimmed by 1 base and 7 bases, with 10 bases remaining between them. The germline V gene has CDR1 LGHNA and CDR2 YSLEER. The CDR3 spans 14 residues. Here the CDR3 DNA reads TGCGCCAGCAGCCAAGGCCCCTCTTTCGGGGAGCTGTTTTTT. Residues: CASSQGPSFGELFF.

This clonotype was observed a few times. The chain uses TRBV4-2 and TRBJ2-7; TRBD1 matches at 8 bases. Looked up from germline, CDR1 is LGHNA and CDR2 is YNFKEQ. The CDR3 spans 16 residues. After removal of 3 bases from V and 0 bases from J, the junction contained 7 bases not matched to a gene. This CDR3 reads CASSQEDRGSSYEQYV. Here the CDR3 DNA reads TGTGCCAGCAGCCAGGAAGACAGGGGATCCTCCTACGAGCAGTACGTC.

As for this clonotype: This sequence may be a read error, since a much larger clone differs from it by one base. V gene TRBV4-2 combines with J gene TRBJ2-1, with 7 bases fitting TRBD2. Per the germline V gene, CDR1 is LGHNA and CDR2 is YNFKEQ. The ends lost 4 bases at V and 7 bases at J; junction bases unmatched: 7. The length of the CDR3 is 14 residues. Written as DNA, the CDR3 is TGTGCCAGCAGCCTAGAGACTAGCCTTAATGAGCAGTTCTTC. Encoded protein: CASSLETSLNEQFF.

The rearrangement links TRBV28 to TRBJ2-3; D is unclear. The CDR3 extends over 14 amino acids. Trimming removed 4 bases from V and 4 bases from J, with 12 bases in between. Germline V gene sequence: CDR1 MDHEN, CDR2 SYDVKM. Here the CDR3 reads CASSSGRTADTQYF. CDR3 coding DNA: TGTGCCAGCAGTTCGGGCAGAACAGCAGATACGCAGTATTTT.

The sample holds many counts of this clonotype. The chain joins TRBV15 to TRBJ2-3; a weak D match, TRBD2 (7 bases). CDR1 and CDR2 from the germline V gene are LNHNV and YYDKDF (reference sequence). The CDR3 runs to 11 residues. V was pared by 8 bases and J by 13 bases, with 16 bases between. The CDR3 DNA reads as TGTGCCACCGAAGGGGGGGCGCGGAAGTATTTT. Residues: CATEGGARKYF.

The table lists this clonotype with many counts. J is TRBJ2-5 and V is TRBV11-2; TRBD2 might be the D (6 bases). Germline-derived CDR1 and CDR2 are SGHAT and FQNNGV. The germline V and J ends were trimmed by 5 bases and 5 bases, with 18 bases remaining between them. This CDR3 spans 15 amino acids. The DNA of the CDR3 is TGTGCCAGCAGCCTAGGCGGGCAGACTAGGGAGACCCAGTACTTC. It encodes CASSLGGQTRETQYF. The full variable domain, in which reference TRBV11-2 and TRBJ2-5 provide the parts outside the CDR3, is EAGVAQSPRYKIIEKRQSVAFWCNPISGHATLYWYQQILGQGPKLLIQFQNNGVVDDSQLPKDRFSAERLKGVDSTLKIQPAKLEDSAVYLCASSLGGQTRETQYFGPGTRLLVL.

The chain recombines TRBV5-1 with TRBJ2-7, with unresolved D. V was cut by 1 base and J by 5 bases, with 16 bases left in between. This CDR3 is 15 amino acids long. Per germline, CDR1 SGHRS and CDR2 YFSETQ. The CDR3 sequence: CASSLKGSQSHEQYF. The CDR3 nucleotides read TGCGCCAGCAGCTTGAAGGGCAGTCAGTCCCACGAGCAGTACTTC.

This chain connects TRBV15 to TRBJ2-3; D might be TRBD2 (6 bases). This CDR3 is 17 amino acids long. Germline assignment: CDR1 LNHNV and CDR2 YYDKDF (reference sequence). Trimming pared 2 bases from V and 3 bases from J, leaving 18 bases between. CDR3 amino acids: CATSRPRTTGGTDTQYF. CDR3 sequence (DNA): TGTGCCACCAGCAGACCCCGAACCACCGGGGGTACAGATACGCAGTATTTT.

This clonotype was detected only a few times. The V call is TRBV7-3, the J call TRBJ2-3; D is possibly TRBD1 (7 bases). The CDR3 is 16 residues long. V was trimmed by 5 bases and J by 0 bases, leaving 15 bases between them. The V gene's germline CDR1 is SGHTA and CDR2 FQGTGA. The CDR3: CASSPRGERSTDTQYF. The CDR3 nucleotides read TGTGCCAGCAGCCCCAGGGGGGAGCGGAGCACAGATACGCAGTATTTT.

This clonotype has a handful of counts. The chain couples TRBV4-1 to TRBJ1-2; D remains unclear. Germline V gene lookup returns CDR1 MGHRA and CDR2 YSYEKL. V gave up 0 bases and J gave up 4 bases, with 9 bases separating them. CDR3 length: 14 residues. DNA of the CDR3: TGCGCCAGCAGCCAAGAGCCCGGGATCTATGGCTACACCTTC. Encoded protein: CASSQEPGIYGYTF.

In its sample, this clonotype was seen many times. The rearrangement uses TRBV12-3 or TRBV12-4 and TRBJ1-3; TRBD1 might be the D (6 bases). V shed 3 bases and J shed 4 bases, with 13 bases lying between them. This CDR3 has 15 amino acids. CDR3 bases: TGTGCCAGCAGTTTCACAGGGTTTTCAGGAAACACCATATATTTT. It translates to CASSFTGFSGNTIYF.

This clonotype appeared once. This clone may be a read error of a much larger clone one base away. The genes are TRBV5-1 and TRBJ2-1; the match to TRBD2 covers 10 bases. CDR3 size: 15 residues. Germline CDR1 reads SGHRS; CDR2 reads YFSETQ. Here the CDR3 DNA reads TGCGCCAGCAGCTCCCTAGGACTAGCGGTCAATGAGCGGTTCTTC. Its protein is CASSSLGLAVNERFF.

The chain links TRBV5-5 to TRBJ2-1; 10 nucleotides match TRBD1. Unmatched junction bases numbered 7, after V lost 4 bases and J lost 3 bases. Germline values: CDR1 SGHKS, CDR2 YYEKEE (reference sequence). The CDR3 is 16 amino acids. CDR3 nucleotide sequence: TGTGCCAGCAGCGCCCGGGGACAGGGGAACTACAATGAGCAGTTCTTC. Protein: CASSARGQGNYNEQFF.

In its sample, this clonotype was seen many times. The chain couples TRBV12-3 or TRBV12-4 to TRBJ1-3, with D hard to call. The CDR3 is 15 residues long. Trimming removed 3 bases at V and 5 bases at J, with 14 bases between. The CDR3 spells CASSFVRVGRNTIYF. CDR3 DNA sequence: TGTGCCAGCAGTTTTGTGAGGGTAGGGAGAAACACCATATATTTT.

This clonotype showed up many times. This chain links TRBV11-2 with TRBJ2-1; a possible D gene is TRBD1 (6 bases). This CDR3 comprises 12 residues. CDR1 and CDR2 (germline): SGHAT, FQNNGV. V was pared by 3 bases and J by 10 bases, with 10 bases between. The CDR3 is CASSLDRFEQFF. CDR3 coding DNA: TGTGCCAGCAGCTTGGACAGATTCGAGCAGTTCTTC.

The chain combines TRBV24-1 with TRBJ2-2; no reliable D call. CDR1 KGHDR and CDR2 SFDVKD come from the germline V gene. Trimming removed 5 bases at V and 4 bases at J, with 19 bases between. CDR3 length equals 17 residues. Here the CDR3 DNA reads TGTGCCACCAGTGCCCTAAGGCATGGGCTACGCACCGGGGAGCTGTTTTTT. Translation gives CATSALRHGLRTGELFF.

This clonotype was observed a handful of times. The V gene is TRBV6-2 or TRBV6-3, the J gene TRBJ1-5; D is ambiguous. The CDR3 consists of 13 residues. Trimming stripped 8 bases from V and 3 bases from J, with 11 bases between. CDR1 and CDR2 from the germline V gene are MNHEY and SVGEGT. This CDR3 is CASLGRDNQPQHF. The CDR3 coding sequence is TGTGCCAGCCTTGGAAGGGACAATCAGCCCCAGCATTTT.

For this clonotype: This may be a read error, as it is one base from a much larger clone. This chain uses TRBV7-2 with TRBJ2-5; D unresolved. Trimming pared 8 bases from V and 4 bases from J, leaving 11 bases between. Germline loops: CDR1 SGHTA, CDR2 FQGNSA. The CDR3 has 12 residues. The CDR3 spells CASGPVRETQYF. Written as DNA, the CDR3 is TGTGCCAGCGGCCCCGTCCGAGAGACCCAGTACTTC.

In its sample, this clonotype is medium-sized. J is TRBJ2-3 and V is TRBV5-6; D is possibly TRBD2 (5 bases). Germline values: CDR1 SGHDT, CDR2 YYEEEE. V was shortened by 1 base and J by 5 bases, with 17 bases between the two germline ends. This CDR3 spans 16 amino acids. The CDR3 DNA reads as TGTGCCAGCAGCTTGACGGACGGGAACCGAGTAGATACGCAGTATTTT. Translation: CASSLTDGNRVDTQYF.

V usage is TRBV5-4 and J usage is TRBJ2-3; D is possibly TRBD1 (6 bases). The CDR3 extends over 15 amino acids. V lost 3 bases to trimming and J lost 2 bases, with 13 bases between them. Looked up from germline, CDR1 is SGHNT and CDR2 is YYREEE (reference sequence). CDR3 nucleotide sequence: TGTGCCAGCAGCTCGAAAACAGGGCCCACAGATACGCAGTATTTT. It is translated as CASSSKTGPTDTQYF.

This clonotype was observed at least ten times. V is TRBV7-6 and J is TRBJ1-1, with 8 bases matching TRBD1. Germline V CDR1 and CDR2: SGHVS, FNYEAQ. There are 15 residues in the CDR3. The junction had 5 bases not matched to a gene; V was cut back by 5 bases and J by 0 bases. CDR3 in DNA: TGTGCCAGCAGCCCTCGACAGGGGATGAACACTGAAGCTTTCTTT. Its protein is CASSPRQGMNTEAFF.

Ten or more counts support this clonotype. This chain joins TRBV7-3 and TRBJ2-7; the match to TRBD2 covers 13 bases. The germline V gene encodes CDR1 SGHTA and CDR2 FQGTGA. The J segment lost 2 bases and the V segment lost 1 base, leaving 2 bases of the junction unmatched. This CDR3 comprises 16 residues. The CDR3 region is CASSLRGLAGPYEQYV. DNA for the CDR3: TGTGCCAGCAGCTTAAGGGGACTAGCGGGGCCCTACGAGCAGTACGTC.